Shown below are 2 T cell receptor beta chains from a single sample sequenced in a study of blood T cell repertoires in COVID-19. Clones were sequenced by immunoSEQ multiplex PCR, and TCRdb holds only the in-frame ones, with some missing. The data show about 260,000 clones, approximately 87% seen once. Source material: peripheral blood. The receptors here all came from a human donor in a cohort sampled during active COVID-19.

The sample holds one count of this clone. The chain carries TRBV6-2 or TRBV6-3 and TRBJ2-3; D is uncertain. The germline V gene has CDR1 MNHEY and CDR2 SVGEGT. CDR3 length: 14 residues. Trimming removed 2 bases at V and 1 base at J, with 7 bases between. Here the CDR3 reads CASSYPGGTDTQYF. The DNA of the CDR3 is TGTGCCAGCAGTTACCCTGGAGGCACAGATACGCAGTATTTT.

CDR3 in DNA: TGTGCCAGCAGCTGGAGACTAGCGGGGGTCCCGGGTAATGAGCAGTTCTTC. This encodes CASSWRLAGVPGNEQFF. The rearrangement uses TRBV7-2 and TRBJ2-1; 12 bases are shared with TRBD2. There are 17 residues in the CDR3. V dropped 4 bases and J dropped 7; count of bases not matched to a gene: 11. The germline gives CDR1 SGHTA, CDR2 FQGNSA.